This T cell receptor (beta chain) was obtained from a study of vaccination and CD4 T cells after COVID-19. Study information: Overlapping SARS-CoV-2, HCoV-NL63, HCoV-OC43 and HCoV-229E spike peptides were used to stimulate cells.

Treatment defined: 10-day PBMC culture with coronavirus spike peptide pools or control peptides (ViraFEST assay). Expanded clonotypes were found by TCR sequencing after peptide-pool stimulation (ViraFEST). Trimming took 1 base from V and 1 from J; bases not matched to a gene: 12. Germline CDR1 reads SEHNR; CDR2 reads FQNEAQ (reference sequence). This CDR3 has 19 residues. Sequence data for DNA of cultured CD4+ T cells were generated by the Oncomine TCR Beta short-read assay. TCRdb recomputed calls from the PCR reads with MiXCR, one row per CDR3 protein. The sample includes about 3,800 distinct CDR3 sequences, about 15% of them seen just once. About this clonotype itself: Its antigen remains unidentified.

The chain joins TRBV7-9 to TRBJ2-3, with TRBD2 matching over 9 bases. Sequencing was done on a sample of CD4+ T cells from blood, cultured in vitro. The TCR comes from a human donor who had recovered from COVID-19. The CDR3 spells CASSLVAGGPVAGTDTQYF. The CDR3 region has the DNA TGTGCCAGCAGCTTAGTGGCGGGGGGGCCGGTTGCGGGCACAGATACGCAGTATTTT.